The present T cell receptor beta chain was sequenced within a study of T cell responses to AZD1222 COVID-19 vaccine. Study outcomes and limitations: Across spike, vaccine-associated CD4 TCRs were found, dominant at 160-218 and 743-854.

V shed 6 bases and J shed 2 bases, with 13 bases lying between them. This CDR3 is built from 14 residues. Germline-derived CDR1 and CDR2 are MNHEY and SVGAGI. Note on this clone: The antigen is unknown.

Method: immunoSEQ multiplex PCR; TCRdb's copy keeps in-frame clones and lacks some. This sample has some 200,000 clones, with about 94% found just once. The starting material was peripheral blood, obtained 28 days after the second dose of the MenACWY control vaccine. This receptor was taken from an adult who received the MenACWY meningococcal vaccine as a control. The V gene is TRBV6-5, the J gene TRBJ1-1; D is perhaps TRBD1 (6 bases). CDR3: CASSRRTDNTEAFF. The DNA for the CDR3 is TGTGCCAGCAGCCGGCGGACAGACAACACTGAAGCTTTCTTT.